The present TCR beta chain was sequenced within a study of control samples from healthy donors and cancer patients. CDR1 and CDR2 from the germline V gene are SGHDN and FVKESK. This CDR3 is 15 amino acids long. The V segment lost 3 bases and the J segment 5 bases; nucleotides outside the gene matches: 9. The protocol was immunoSEQ multiplex PCR, while the TCRdb copy is restricted to in-frame clones and leaves out a portion. Of approximately 160,000 clones in the sample, around 93% were seen once. V usage is TRBV14 and J usage is TRBJ1-2; 7 nucleotides agree with TRBD1. Sequencing input: blood. The clonotype comes from a woman aged 55-69 years in good health. Here the CDR3 reads CASSQIGTEGYGYTF. DNA of the CDR3: TGTGCCAGCAGCCAGATCGGGACAGAAGGGTATGGCTACACCTTC.